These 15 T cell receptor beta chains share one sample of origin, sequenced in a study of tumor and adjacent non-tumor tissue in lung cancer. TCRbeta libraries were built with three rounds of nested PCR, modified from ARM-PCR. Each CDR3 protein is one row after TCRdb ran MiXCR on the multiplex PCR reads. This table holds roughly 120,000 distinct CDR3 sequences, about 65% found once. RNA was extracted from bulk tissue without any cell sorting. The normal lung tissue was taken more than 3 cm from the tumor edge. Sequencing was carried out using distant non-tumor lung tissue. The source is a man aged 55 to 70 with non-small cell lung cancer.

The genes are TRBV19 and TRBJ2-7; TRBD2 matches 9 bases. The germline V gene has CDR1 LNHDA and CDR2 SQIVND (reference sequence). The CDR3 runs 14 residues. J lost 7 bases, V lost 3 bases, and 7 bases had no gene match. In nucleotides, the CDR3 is TGTGCCAGTAGTATGTTAGCGGGAGTAAGTGAGCAGTACTTC. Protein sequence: CASSMLAGVSEQYF.

In DNA form, the CDR3 reads TGTGCCAGCAGTTACAACTGGCTGGGCCAAAACTATGGCTACACCTTC. Translating gives CASSYNWLGQNYGYTF. The chain couples TRBV6-5 to TRBJ1-2, with D unclear. V was cut by 2 bases and J by 2 bases, with 15 bases left in between. The CDR3 spans 16 residues. From germline, CDR1 is MNHEY and CDR2 SVGAGI.

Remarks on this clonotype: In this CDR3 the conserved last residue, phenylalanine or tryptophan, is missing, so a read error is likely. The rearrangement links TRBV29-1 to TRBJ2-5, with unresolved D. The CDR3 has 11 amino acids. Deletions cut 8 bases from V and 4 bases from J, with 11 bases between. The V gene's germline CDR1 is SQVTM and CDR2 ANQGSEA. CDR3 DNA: TGCAGCACGCGCTGGGGAGAGACCCAGTACTTA. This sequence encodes CSTRWGETQYL.

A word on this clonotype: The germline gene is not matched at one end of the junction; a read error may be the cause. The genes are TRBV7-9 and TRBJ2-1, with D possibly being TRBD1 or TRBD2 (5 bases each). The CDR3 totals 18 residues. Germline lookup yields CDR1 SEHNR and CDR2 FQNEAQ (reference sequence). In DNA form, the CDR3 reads TGTGGCAGCAGCTTAAGGGGCCTGGGTGGGGGCTCCTACAATGAGCAGTTCTTC. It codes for CGSSLRGLGGGSYNEQFF.

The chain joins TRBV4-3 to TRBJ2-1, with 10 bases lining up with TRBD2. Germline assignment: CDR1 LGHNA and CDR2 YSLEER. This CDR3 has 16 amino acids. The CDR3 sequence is CTSSQDGTSAYNEQFF. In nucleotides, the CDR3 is TGCACTAGCAGTCAAGATGGGACTAGCGCCTACAATGAGCAGTTCTTC.

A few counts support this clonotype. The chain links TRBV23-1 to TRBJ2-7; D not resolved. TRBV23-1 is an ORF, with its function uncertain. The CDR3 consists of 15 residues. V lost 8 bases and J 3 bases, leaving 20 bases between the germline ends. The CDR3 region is CASPDSQPTRYEQYF. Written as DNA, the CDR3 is TGCGCCAGCCCTGACTCTCAACCCACCCGCTACGAGCAGTACTTC.

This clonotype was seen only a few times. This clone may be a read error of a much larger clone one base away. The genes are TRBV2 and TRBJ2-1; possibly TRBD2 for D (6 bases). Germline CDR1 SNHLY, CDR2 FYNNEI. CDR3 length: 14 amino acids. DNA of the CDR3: TGTGCCAGCAAGCCAGAGGACTACTACAATGAGCGGTTCTTC. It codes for CASKPEDYYNERFF. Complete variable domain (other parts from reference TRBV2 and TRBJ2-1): EPEVTQTPSHQVTQMGQEVILRCVPISNHLYFYWYRQILGQKVEFLVSFYNNEISEKSEIFDDQFSVERPDGSNFTLKIRSTKLEDSAMYFCASKPEDYYNERFFGPGTRLTVL.

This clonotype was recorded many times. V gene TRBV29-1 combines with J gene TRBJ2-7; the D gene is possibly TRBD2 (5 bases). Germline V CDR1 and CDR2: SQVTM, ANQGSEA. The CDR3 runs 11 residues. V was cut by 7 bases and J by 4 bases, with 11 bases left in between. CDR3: CSASTGYEQYF. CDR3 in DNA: TGCAGCGCCAGCACGGGGTACGAGCAGTACTTC.

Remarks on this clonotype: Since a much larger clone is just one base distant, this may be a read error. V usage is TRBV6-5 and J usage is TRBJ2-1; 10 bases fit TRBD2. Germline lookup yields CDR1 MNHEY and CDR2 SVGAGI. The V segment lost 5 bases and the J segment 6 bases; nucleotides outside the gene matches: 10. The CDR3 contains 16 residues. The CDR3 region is CASSVRLAGGVNEQFF. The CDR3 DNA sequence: TGTGCCAGCAGTGTAAGACTAGCGGGTGGGGTCAATGAGCAGTTCTTC.

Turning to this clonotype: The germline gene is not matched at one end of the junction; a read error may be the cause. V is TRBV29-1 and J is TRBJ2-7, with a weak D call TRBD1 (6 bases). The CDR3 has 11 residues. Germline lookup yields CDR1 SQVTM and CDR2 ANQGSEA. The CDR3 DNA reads TGCAGCGTGGGGGCATACTACGAGCTGTACTTC. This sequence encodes CSVGAYYELYF.

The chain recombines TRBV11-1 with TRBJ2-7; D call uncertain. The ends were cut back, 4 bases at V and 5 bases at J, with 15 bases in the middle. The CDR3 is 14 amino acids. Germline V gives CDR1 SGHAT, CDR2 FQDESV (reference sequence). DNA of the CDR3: TGTGCCAGCAGCTATACTGGCTACCAACACGAGCAGTACTTC. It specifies CASSYTGYQHEQYF.

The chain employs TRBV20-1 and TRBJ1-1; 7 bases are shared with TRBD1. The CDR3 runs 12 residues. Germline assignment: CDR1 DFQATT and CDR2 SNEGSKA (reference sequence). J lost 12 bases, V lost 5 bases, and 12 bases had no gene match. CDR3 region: CSARGADRETFF. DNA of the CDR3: TGCAGTGCTCGAGGGGCCGACAGGGAAACTTTCTTT.

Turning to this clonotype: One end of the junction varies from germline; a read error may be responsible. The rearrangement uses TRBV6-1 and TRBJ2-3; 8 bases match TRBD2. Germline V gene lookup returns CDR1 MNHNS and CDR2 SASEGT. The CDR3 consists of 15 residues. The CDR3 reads CANNGRDLGPDMQYF. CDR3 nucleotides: TGTGCCAACAACGGGAGGGATTTGGGGCCAGATATGCAGTATTTT.

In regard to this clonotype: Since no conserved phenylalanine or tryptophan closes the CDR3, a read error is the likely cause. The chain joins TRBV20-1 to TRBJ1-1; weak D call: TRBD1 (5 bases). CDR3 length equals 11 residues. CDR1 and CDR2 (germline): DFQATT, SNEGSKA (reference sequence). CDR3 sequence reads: CSYWGNTEAFL. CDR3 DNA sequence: TGCAGCTACTGGGGGAATACTGAAGCTTTCCTT.

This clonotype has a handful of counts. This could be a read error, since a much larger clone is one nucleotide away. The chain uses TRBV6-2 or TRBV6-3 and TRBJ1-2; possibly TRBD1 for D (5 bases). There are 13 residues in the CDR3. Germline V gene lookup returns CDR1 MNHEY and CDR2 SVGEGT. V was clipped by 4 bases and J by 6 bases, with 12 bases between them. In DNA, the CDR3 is TGTGCCAGCAGTTGGTGCAGGGAGGATGGCTACACCTTC. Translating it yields CASSWCREDGYTF.